These 13 T cell receptor beta chains were all obtained from the same sample, sequenced in a study of PD-L1 blockade in urothelial cancer. Time point given: pretreatment peripheral blood. Assay: immunoSEQ multiplex PCR; the TCRdb copy retains only in-frame clones and omits some. The sample lists more than 55,000 clones, roughly four fifths occurring once. This specimen consisted of PBMCs, obtained around atezolizumab (anti-PD-L1) treatment. The receptors come from a man aged 70-80 years with urothelial cancer.

The CDR3 protein is CASRTGEGYEQYF. DNA for the CDR3: TGTGCCAGTCGGACAGGGGAAGGCTACGAGCAGTACTTC. This chain connects TRBV28 to TRBJ2-7; 9 bases are a match to TRBD1. With 9 bases clipped from V and 3 bases from J, the junction kept 6 bases outside the gene matches. Per the germline V gene, CDR1 is MDHEN and CDR2 is SYDVKM. This CDR3 is 13 amino acids long.

The genes are TRBV6-5 and TRBJ1-2; D ambiguous. Germline lookup yields CDR1 MNHEY and CDR2 SVGAGI. The CDR3 length is 11 residues. The germline V and J ends were trimmed by 8 bases and 4 bases, with 8 bases remaining between them. The CDR3 loop reads CASSVGYGYTF. The CDR3 DNA reads TGTGCCAGCTCAGTTGGCTATGGCTACACCTTC.

The rearrangement links TRBV12-1 to TRBJ2-7; the D call of TRBD2 is as the table states it, not checked on the DNA. TRBV12-1 is a pseudogene segment. CDR3 length: 15 amino acids. The CDR3 reads CASPKLTRGCYEQYF. In DNA, the CDR3 is TGTGCCAGCCCAAAACTAACCAGAGGCTGCTACGAGCAGTACTTC.

This rearrangement joins TRBV7-7 to TRBJ1-3, with 7 bases matching TRBD1. V was clipped by 5 bases and J by 1 base; unmatched bases: 5. The germline CDR1 and CDR2 sequences are SSHAT and FNYEAQ (reference sequence). CDR3 length equals 15 residues. Here the CDR3 reads CASSTDRESGNTIYF. DNA of the CDR3: TGTGCCAGCAGCACCGACAGGGAATCTGGAAACACCATATATTTT.

CDR3 DNA sequence: TGTGCCAGCAGTTATCCGGGTTACACTGAAGCTTTCTTT. Amino acid sequence: CASSYPGYTEAFF. The chain couples TRBV6-5 to TRBJ1-1; unclear D gene. CDR3 size: 13 residues. The V and J ends lost 3 bases and 3 bases respectively, with 8 bases between them. Germline V lookup: CDR1 MNHEY, CDR2 SVGAGI.

This clone was found a few times. The chain has TRBV5-1 and TRBJ1-1, with 9 positions matching TRBD1. The CDR3 consists of 16 residues. V lost 3 bases to trimming and J lost 2 bases; unmatched junction nucleotides: 8. Germline CDR1 and CDR2: SGHRS and YFSETQ. CDR3 in amino acids: CASSSQPGQGNTEAFF. DNA of the CDR3: TGCGCCAGCAGCTCCCAGCCGGGACAGGGAAACACTGAAGCTTTCTTT. The whole variable domain, filled in from reference TRBV5-1 and TRBJ1-1, reads KAGVTQTPRYLIKTRGQQVTLSCSPISGHRSVSWYQQTPGQGLQFLFEYFSETQRNKGNFPGRFSGRQFSNSRSEMNVSTLELGDSALYLCASSSQPGQGNTEAFFGQGTRLTVV.

This clone was found once. The chain recombines TRBV2 with TRBJ1-5; D is undetermined. Trimming took 4 bases from V and 2 from J, leaving 6 bases between them. The CDR3 covers 13 residues. CDR1 and CDR2 (germline): SNHLY, FYNNEI. The chain's CDR3 is CASSGRGNQPQHF. In nucleotides, the CDR3 is TGTGCCAGCAGTGGGAGGGGCAATCAGCCCCAGCATTTT.

The chain carries TRBV7-3 and TRBJ2-1, with 7 bases identical to TRBD1. This CDR3 spans 13 amino acids. The V and J ends lost 1 base and 8 bases, in that order; junction bases with no gene match: 2. CDR1 is SGHTA and CDR2 is FQGTGA in the germline V gene. This chain's CDR3 is CASSLNQGDEQFF. The CDR3 DNA reads as TGTGCCAGCAGCTTAAATCAGGGGGATGAGCAGTTCTTC.

The V and J genes are TRBV5-1 and TRBJ2-3, with D perhaps matching TRBD2 (5 bases). The V end was cut by 0 bases, the J end by 4 bases, with 9 bases between. The V gene's germline CDR1 is SGHRS and CDR2 YFSETQ. This CDR3 has 14 residues. The DNA for the CDR3 is TGCGCCAGCAGCTTGGGGACTTCCTCAGATACGCAGTATTTT. It specifies CASSLGTSSDTQYF. Supplemented by reference TRBV5-1 and TRBJ2-3, the full variable domain reads KAGVTQTPRYLIKTRGQQVTLSCSPISGHRSVSWYQQTPGQGLQFLFEYFSETQRNKGNFPGRFSGRQFSNSRSEMNVSTLELGDSALYLCASSLGTSSDTQYFGPGTRLTVL.

The chain recombines TRBV21-1 with TRBJ2-7; the D segment call TRBD2 is taken from the table without a DNA check. TRBV21-1 is a known pseudogene. This CDR3 is 15 amino acids long. CDR3 DNA sequence: TGTGCCAGCAGCAAAGTATTAGTGGGAGCCTACGAGCAGTACTTC. It is translated as CASSKVLVGAYEQYF.

The chain has TRBV7-2 and TRBJ2-3; D may be TRBD2 (7 bases). V lost 7 bases to trimming and J lost 5 bases, with 19 bases between them. The CDR3 is made up of 15 amino acids. Per the germline V gene, CDR1 is SGHTA and CDR2 is FQGNSA. The CDR3 DNA reads as TGTGCCAGCACCCAGACCGGACTAGGGGGAGATACGCAGTATTTT. Residues: CASTQTGLGGDTQYF.

The J gene is TRBJ2-7, the V gene TRBV5-6; perhaps TRBD2 as D (7 bases). The CDR3 length is 15 residues. The germline gives CDR1 SGHDT, CDR2 YYEEEE. Trimming left V 5 bases short and J 4 bases short, with 19 bases between. The CDR3 protein is CASRSRGGEWYEQYF. CDR3 DNA sequence: TGTGCCAGCAGAAGCCGAGGGGGGGAATGGTACGAGCAGTACTTC.

The chain recombines TRBV7-2 with TRBJ2-7, with 8 bases fitting TRBD1. CDR3 length: 15 residues. V was clipped by 5 bases and J by 3 bases; unmatched bases: 9. Germline V CDR1 and CDR2: SGHTA, FQGNSA. DNA of the CDR3: TGTGCCAGCAGCCTTGGACCAGGGGGCGACTACGAGCAGTACTTC. This encodes CASSLGPGGDYEQYF.